The text below deals with one T cell receptor (beta chain). Cohorts were assigned according to the clinical history that participants reported. This sample was taken from a study of blood T cell repertoires in COVID-19. Study-wide background: COVID-19 samples from acute and convalescent phases originated in the United States, Italy and Spain.

The CDR3 runs 15 residues. CDR1 is LGHDT and CDR2 is YNNKEL in the germline V gene (reference sequence). Trimming removed 0 bases at V and 10 bases at J, with 13 bases between. Assay: immunoSEQ multiplex PCR; the TCRdb copy retains only in-frame clones and omits some. Among fewer than 400,000 clones listed, 75% to 90% were seen once. V and J are TRBV3-1 (or the pseudogene TRBV3-2) and TRBJ1-6; D ambiguous. This sequence was found in a man aged 25-40 years who had recovered from COVID-19. The sequenced material came from PBMCs or T cells enriched from blood (not recorded which). The CDR3, as DNA: TGTGCCAGCAGCCAAGAGTACAGACGGGGATCACCCCTCCACTTT. Protein: CASSQEYRRGSPLHF.